A selection of T cell receptor beta chains follows, all from one sample in a study of blood T cell repertoires in COVID-19. Here immunoSEQ multiplex PCR was the method, and the copy in TCRdb shows in-frame clones only, minus some. This sample has some 140,000 clones; more than 80% occur once, and the top ten carry under 0.6%. The sample consisted of peripheral blood. The receptors stem from a man between 45 and 60 years old with acute or convalescent COVID-19. The CDR3 runs from the conserved cysteine through the conserved F or W. The order of the fields is clone size, J gene, V gene, CDR3 protein. Size values are once, few and many counts, or a class for expanded clones, and some rows have none.

clone_size: once
j_call: TRBJ2-1
v_call: TRBV10-1
cdr3_aa: CASSESGLAGNNEQFF

clone_size: .
j_call: TRBJ1-2
v_call: TRBV12-3/TRBV12-4
cdr3_aa: CASSLGQGYGYTF

clone_size: .
j_call: TRBJ2-7
v_call: TRBV27
cdr3_aa: CASSPHEQGPVLYEQYF

clone_size: few
j_call: TRBJ1-5
v_call: TRBV5-4
cdr3_aa: CASSLYHRGLQPQHF

clone_size: .
j_call: TRBJ2-7
v_call: TRBV9
cdr3_aa: CASSADPRMPSYEQYF

clone_size: .
j_call: TRBJ2-1
v_call: TRBV7-6
cdr3_aa: CASSRLADSYNEQFF

clone_size: .
j_call: TRBJ1-2
v_call: TRBV7-9
cdr3_aa: CASSLARTGNYGYTF

clone_size: .
j_call: TRBJ1-1
v_call: TRBV29-1
cdr3_aa: CSVGRQGAEAFF

clone_size: .
j_call: TRBJ2-5
v_call: TRBV10-3
cdr3_aa: CATGVETQYF

clone_size: .
j_call: TRBJ2-4
v_call: TRBV9
cdr3_aa: CASSVVSVDRLLAKNIQYF

clone_size: .
j_call: TRBJ2-1
v_call: TRBV6-5
cdr3_aa: CASRPDRATYNEQFF

clone_size: few
j_call: TRBJ1-1
v_call: TRBV7-8
cdr3_aa: CASSSQGIAGTEAFF